The 12 T cell receptor beta chains below all came from one sample that was sequenced in a study of neurological immune-mediated disorders. TCRdb re-called the 5' RACE reads with MiXCR, one entry per CDR3 protein. The data contain around 94,000 distinct CDR3 sequences, around 3.4% of them singletons. The sequenced sample was PBMCs. The receptors derive from a woman aged 18 to 35 with multiple sclerosis.

In its sample, this clonotype was seen many times. This chain connects TRBV20-1 to TRBJ2-5, with TRBD1 matching over 8 bases. The CDR3 length is 16 residues. The V segment lost 2 bases and the J segment 7 bases; nucleotides outside the gene matches: 15. CDR1 and CDR2 (germline): DFQATT, SNEGSKA (reference sequence). The CDR3 bases are TGCAGTGCTAGATTACCCCACGGACAGGGTTCAGGGACCCAGTACTTC. Translated: CSARLPHGQGSGTQYF.

This clonotype has ten or more counts. V gene TRBV7-9 combines with J gene TRBJ2-2, with TRBD1 matching over 8 bases. With 0 bases clipped from V and 7 bases from J, the junction kept 7 bases outside the gene matches. Per germline, CDR1 SEHNR and CDR2 FQNEAQ (reference sequence). The CDR3 sequence is 16 residues long. CDR3 in amino acids: CASSLAQGAPGGELFF. In DNA, the CDR3 is TGTGCCAGCAGCTTAGCCCAGGGGGCGCCTGGCGGGGAGCTGTTTTTT.

This clonotype was found many times. The chain combines TRBV5-1 with TRBJ2-5, with D possibly being TRBD2 (5 bases). Germline V gene sequence: CDR1 SGHRS, CDR2 YFSETQ. CDR3 length equals 12 residues. The V and J ends lost 4 bases and 5 bases respectively, with 9 bases between them. CDR3 amino acids: CASSPSGETQYF. The CDR3 DNA reads TGCGCCAGCAGCCCCTCGGGGGAGACCCAGTACTTC.

Points on this clonotype: A read error may be the cause here, since a much bigger clone is one base away. J is TRBJ1-4 and V is TRBV19, with no clear D. Trimming left V 4 bases short and J 5 bases short, with 11 bases between. CDR3 length: 14 residues. CDR1 is LNHDA, CDR2 SQIVND, per germline (reference sequence). This CDR3 is CASSTNRENEKLFF. Written as DNA, the CDR3 is TGTGCCAGTAGTACTAATCGGGAGAATGAAAAACTGTTTTTT.

This clonotype appeared a few times. The gene calls are TRBV5-1 and TRBJ2-3; D gene ambiguous. Germline CDR1 reads SGHRS; CDR2 reads YFSETQ. Trimming shortened V by 5 bases and J by 3 bases, and 7 bases separated the two germline ends. The CDR3 consists of 12 residues. The CDR3 DNA sequence: TGCGCCAGCAGGCGCGCGACAGATACGCAGTATTTT. Its protein product is CASRRATDTQYF.

This clonotype was picked up many times. The V and J genes are TRBV12-3 or TRBV12-4 and TRBJ1-5; D remains ambiguous. The V gene lost 3 bases and the J gene lost 0 bases, with 6 bases spanning the gap. CDR3 length: 14 residues. The CDR3, as DNA: TGTGCCAGCAGTTTCGCGTATAGCAATCAGCCCCAGCATTTT. Encoded protein: CASSFAYSNQPQHF.

This clonotype was counted at least ten times. The chain uses TRBV20-1 and TRBJ2-7; D is undetermined. The CDR3 extends over 11 amino acids. Germline CDR1 and CDR2: DFQATT and SNEGSKA (reference sequence). The ends were cut back, 7 bases at V and 2 bases at J, with 9 bases in the middle. CDR3 residues: CSGLTTYEQYF. The CDR3 DNA sequence: TGCAGTGGACTCACCACCTACGAGCAGTACTTC.

In its sample, this clonotype was seen many times. J is TRBJ2-5 and V is TRBV14, with D uncertain. The CDR3 is 14 amino acids. Germline V CDR1 and CDR2: SGHDN, FVKESK. Trimming cost V 1 base and J 0 bases, with 6 bases left between them. The CDR3 region has the DNA TGTGCCAGCAGCCAAGGCATGTACCAAGAGACCCAGTACTTC. Protein product: CASSQGMYQETQYF. The full variable domain, rest sourced from reference TRBV14 and TRBJ2-5, is EAGVTQFPSHSVIEKGQTVTLRCDPISGHDNLYWYRRVMGKEIKFLLHFVKESKQDESGMPNNRFLAERTGGTYSTLKVQPAELEDSGVYFCASSQGMYQETQYFGPGTRLLVL.

The chain recombines TRBV20-1 with TRBJ2-3, with a tentative D call TRBD1 (5 bases). Trimming took 2 bases from V and 3 from J, leaving 15 bases between them. Germline lookup yields CDR1 DFQATT and CDR2 SNEGSKA (reference sequence). This CDR3 comprises 15 residues. The CDR3 protein is CSARSASAGTDTQYF. The CDR3 region has the DNA TGCAGTGCTAGATCGGCATCTGCAGGGACAGATACGCAGTATTTT.

This clonotype was seen ten or more times. V is TRBV6-5 and J is TRBJ2-3, with a tentative D call TRBD1 (6 bases). The CDR3 is made up of 17 amino acids. Germline V gene lookup returns CDR1 MNHEY and CDR2 SVGAGI. V was pared by 2 bases and J by 0 bases, with 15 bases between. CDR3 loop: CASSYTSGTISTDTQYF. CDR3 coding DNA: TGTGCCAGCAGTTACACATCCGGGACAATTAGCACAGATACGCAGTATTTT.

Many counts were recorded for this clonotype. The chain uses TRBV20-1 and TRBJ2-1, with D unresolved. Trimming left V 1 base short and J 2 bases short, with 12 bases between. CDR3 size: 15 residues. The V gene's germline CDR1 is DFQATT and CDR2 SNEGSKA (reference sequence). The chain's CDR3 is CSARVAGLPYNEQFF. CDR3 in DNA: TGCAGTGCTAGAGTGGCCGGCCTCCCCTACAATGAGCAGTTCTTC.

This clonotype was seen more than once but under ten times. This chain joins TRBV12-3 or TRBV12-4 and TRBJ2-5; no clear D. The CDR3 runs to 16 residues. The V end was cut by 1 base, the J end by 1 base, with 13 bases between. This chain's CDR3 is CASSLDRWATQETQYF. The CDR3 DNA is TGTGCCAGCAGTTTAGATCGGTGGGCAACCCAAGAGACCCAGTACTTC.